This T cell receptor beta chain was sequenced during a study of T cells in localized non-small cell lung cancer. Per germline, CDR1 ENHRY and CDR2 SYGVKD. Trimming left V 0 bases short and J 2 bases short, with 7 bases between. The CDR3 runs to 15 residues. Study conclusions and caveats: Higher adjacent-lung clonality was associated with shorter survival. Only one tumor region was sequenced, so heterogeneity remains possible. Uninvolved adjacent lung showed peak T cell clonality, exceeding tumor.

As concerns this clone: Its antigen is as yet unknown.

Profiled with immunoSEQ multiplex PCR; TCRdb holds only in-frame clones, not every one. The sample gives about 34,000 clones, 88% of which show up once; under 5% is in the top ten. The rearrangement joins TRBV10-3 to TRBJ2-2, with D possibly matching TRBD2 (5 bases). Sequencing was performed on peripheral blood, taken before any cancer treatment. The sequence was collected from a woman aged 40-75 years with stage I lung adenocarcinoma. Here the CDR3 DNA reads TGTGCCATCAGTGAGTCCCGGGGAAACACCGGGGAGCTGTTTTTT. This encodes CAISESRGNTGELFF.